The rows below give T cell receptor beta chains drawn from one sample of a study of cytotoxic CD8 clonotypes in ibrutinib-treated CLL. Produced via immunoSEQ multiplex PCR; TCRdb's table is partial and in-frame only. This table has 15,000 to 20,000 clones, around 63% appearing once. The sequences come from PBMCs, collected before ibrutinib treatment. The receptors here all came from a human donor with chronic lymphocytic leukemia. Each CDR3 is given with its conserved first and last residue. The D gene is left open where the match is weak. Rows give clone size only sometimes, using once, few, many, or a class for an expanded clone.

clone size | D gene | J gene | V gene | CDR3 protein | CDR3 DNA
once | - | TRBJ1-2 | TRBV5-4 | CASSQWTEDNYGYTF | TGTGCCAGCAGCCAGTGGACAGAGGATAACTATGGCTACACCTTC
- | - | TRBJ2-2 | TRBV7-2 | CASSLGGTGELFF | TGTGCCAGCAGCTTAGGTGGGACCGGGGAGCTGTTTTTT
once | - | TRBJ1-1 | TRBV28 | CASSFGRTEAFF | TGTGCCAGCAGTTTCGGCCGCACTGAAGCTTTCTTT
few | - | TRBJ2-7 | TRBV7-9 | CASSLAAFEQYF | TGTGCCAGCAGCTTAGCGGCGTTCGAGCAGTACTTC
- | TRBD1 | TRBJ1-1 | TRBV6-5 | CASSFTQGAATEAFF | TGTGCCAGCAGTTTCACACAGGGGGCGGCCACTGAAGCTTTCTTT
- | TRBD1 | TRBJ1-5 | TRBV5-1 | CASSLGDRGLGQPQHF | TGCGCCAGCAGCTTGGGGGACAGGGGGCTAGGGCAGCCCCAGCATTTT
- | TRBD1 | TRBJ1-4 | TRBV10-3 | CAISEPTGKKLFF | TGTGCCATCAGTGAGCCGACAGGGAAAAAACTGTTTTTT
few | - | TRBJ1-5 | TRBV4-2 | CASSQDNREGQPQHF | TGTGCCAGCAGCCAAGATAACAGGGAGGGTCAGCCCCAGCATTTT
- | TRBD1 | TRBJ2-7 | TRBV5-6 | CASRPTTGGIQQYF | TGTGCCAGCAGGCCTACTACAGGGGGCATACAACAGTACTTC
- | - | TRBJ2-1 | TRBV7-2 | CASSLAYGAAYNEQFF | TGTGCCAGCAGCTTAGCTTACGGGGCCGCCTACAATGAGCAGTTCTTC
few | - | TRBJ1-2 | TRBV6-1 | CASRRSDYGYTF | TGTGCCAGCAGGCGGAGTGACTATGGCTACACCTTC
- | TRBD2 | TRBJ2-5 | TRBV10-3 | CAISEPGGNQETQYF | TGTGCCATCAGTGAACCCGGGGGGAACCAAGAGACCCAGTACTTC
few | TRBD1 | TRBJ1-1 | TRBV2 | CASSRSTGVGTEAFF | TGTGCCAGCAGTAGATCCACAGGGGTGGGCACTGAAGCTTTCTTT
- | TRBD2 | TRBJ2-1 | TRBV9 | CASSFTAGGLNEQFF | TGTGCCAGCAGCTTCACAGCGGGGGGGCTGAATGAGCAGTTCTTC
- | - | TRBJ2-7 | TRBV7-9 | CASSKGQSPYEQYF | TGTGCCAGCAGCAAAGGACAGTCGCCCTACGAGCAGTACTTC
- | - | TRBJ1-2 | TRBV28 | CASSLNSDLNYGYTF | TGTGCCAGCAGTTTAAATTCGGACTTAAACTATGGCTACACCTTC
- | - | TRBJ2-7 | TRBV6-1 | CASSPEPSSSYEQYF | TGTGCCAGCAGTCCCGAACCTAGTAGCTCCTACGAGCAGTACTTC
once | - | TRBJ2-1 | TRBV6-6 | CAIRRGSSYNEQFF | TGTGCCATCAGGAGAGGTAGCTCCTACAATGAGCAGTTCTTC
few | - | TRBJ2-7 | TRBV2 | CASHRRQTNYEQYF | TGTGCCAGCCACAGAAGACAGACCAACTACGAGCAGTACTTC
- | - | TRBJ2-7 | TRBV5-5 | CASSFVESYEQYF | TGTGCCAGCAGCTTCGTAGAAAGCTACGAGCAGTACTTC
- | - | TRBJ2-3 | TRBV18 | CASSPIGGGPDTQYF | TGTGCCAGCTCACCAATAGGTGGGGGCCCGGATACGCAGTATTTT
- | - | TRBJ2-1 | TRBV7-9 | CASSRSLVRYEQFF | TGTGCCAGCAGCCGATCTCTAGTACGCTATGAGCAGTTCTTC
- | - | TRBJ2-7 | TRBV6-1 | CASSALSGRSSYEQYF | TGTGCCAGCAGTGCCCTATCAGGGAGGAGCTCCTACGAGCAGTACTTC
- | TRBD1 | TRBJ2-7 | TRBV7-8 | CASSQDDRGPYEQYF | TGTGCCAGCAGCCAGGACGACAGGGGGCCCTACGAGCAGTACTTC
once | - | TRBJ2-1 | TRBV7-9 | CASSRVLYNEQFF | TGTGCCAGCAGCCGGGTCTTATACAATGAGCAGTTCTTC
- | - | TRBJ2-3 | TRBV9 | CASSAPLSWARGTDTQYF | TGTGCCAGCAGCGCCCCCCTTAGCTGGGCGCGGGGCACAGATACGCAGTATTTT
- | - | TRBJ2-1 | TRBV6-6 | CASSYSRNEQFF | TGTGCCAGCAGTTACTCGAGGAATGAGCAGTTCTTC
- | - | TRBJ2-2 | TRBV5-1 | CASSSQSLNTGELFF | TGCGCCAGCAGCTCACAATCTTTAAACACCGGGGAGCTGTTTTTT
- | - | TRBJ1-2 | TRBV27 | CASSLNGAYGYTF | TGTGCCAGCAGTTTAAACGGGGCTTATGGCTACACCTTC
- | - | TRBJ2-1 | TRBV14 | CASSQGQGSNEQFF | TGTGCCAGCAGCCAAGGGCAGGGGAGCAATGAGCAGTTCTTC
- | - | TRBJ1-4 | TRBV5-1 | CASSFGSGQRGGEKLFF | TGCGCCAGCAGCTTCGGTTCTGGTCAACGCGGGGGCGAAAAACTGTTTTTT
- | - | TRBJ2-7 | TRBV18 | CASSPSTGSLEQYF | TGTGCCAGCTCACCGTCAACAGGGTCCCTGGAGCAGTACTTC
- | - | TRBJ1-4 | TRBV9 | CASSPREGVKLFF | TGTGCCAGCAGCCCCCGAGAGGGGGTGAAACTGTTTTTT
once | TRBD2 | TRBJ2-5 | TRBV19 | CASSTPTSDQETQYF | TGTGCCAGTAGTACCCCCACTAGCGACCAAGAGACCCAGTACTTC
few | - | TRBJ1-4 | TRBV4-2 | CASSPYTGGVNEKLFF | TGTGCCAGCAGCCCCTATACGGGGGGTGTTAATGAAAAACTGTTTTTT
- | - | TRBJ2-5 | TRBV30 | CAWSPPPGGETQYF | TGTGCCTGGAGCCCGCCCCCCGGAGGAGAGACCCAGTACTTC
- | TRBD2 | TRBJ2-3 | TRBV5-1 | CASSSGGSTDTQYF | TGCGCCAGCAGCTCCGGGGGGAGCACAGATACGCAGTATTTT
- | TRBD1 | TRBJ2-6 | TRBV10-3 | CAIRDRDSSGANVLTF | TGTGCCATCAGGGACAGGGATTCGTCTGGGGCCAACGTCCTGACTTTC
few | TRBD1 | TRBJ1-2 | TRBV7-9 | CASSRRGLYGYTF | TGTGCCAGCAGTCGCAGGGGGCTCTATGGCTACACCTTC
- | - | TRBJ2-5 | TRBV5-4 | CASSWGAETQYF | TGTGCCAGCAGCTGGGGGGCCGAGACCCAGTACTTC
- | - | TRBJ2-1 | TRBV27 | CASSLSLTTPRFF | TGTGCCAGCAGTTTATCTTTAACCACCCCCCGGTTCTTC
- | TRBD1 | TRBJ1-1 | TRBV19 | CASSIVNRGNTEAFF | TGTGCCAGTAGTATAGTGAACAGGGGGAACACTGAAGCTTTCTTT
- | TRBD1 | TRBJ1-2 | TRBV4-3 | CASSRGQGAIYGYTF | TGCGCCAGCAGCCGCGGACAGGGGGCTATCTATGGCTACACCTTC
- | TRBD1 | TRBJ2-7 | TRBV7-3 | CASSAHRGYEQYF | TGTGCCAGCAGCGCACACAGGGGTTACGAGCAGTACTTC
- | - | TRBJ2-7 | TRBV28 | CASSLLGASSYEQYF | TGTGCCAGCAGTCTGTTGGGGGCGAGCTCCTACGAGCAGTACTTC
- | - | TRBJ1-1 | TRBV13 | CASSLARRTEAFF | TGTGCCAGCAGCTTAGCGAGGAGGACTGAAGCTTTCTTT
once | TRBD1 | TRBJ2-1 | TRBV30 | CAWRDRGHSYNEQFF | TGTGCCTGGAGGGACAGGGGACACTCCTACAATGAGCAGTTCTTC